The 3 T cell receptor beta chains in this list originate from one sample, sequenced in a study of blood T cell repertoires in COVID-19. Measured with immunoSEQ multiplex PCR; TCRdb has only the in-frame clones, and not every one. Altogether about 230,000 clones are present, 70% to 90% being singletons, with the ten largest covering 9.5% to 13%. Sequenced sample: peripheral blood. All receptors come from a man aged 45 to 65 with COVID-19, enrolled during active disease.

The CDR3 here is CASSLTPGGSTDTQYF. In DNA form, the CDR3 reads TGTGCCAGCAGCTTAACCCCTGGGGGCAGCACAGATACGCAGTATTTT. The rearrangement links TRBV7-3 to TRBJ2-3; tentative D call: TRBD1 (6 bases). Trimming removed 0 bases at V and 0 bases at J, with 10 bases between. The CDR3 sequence is 16 residues long. In germline, CDR1 is SGHTA, CDR2 FQGTGA.

This chain links TRBV11-2 with TRBJ1-5; D may be TRBD1 (6 bases). The length of the CDR3 is 14 residues. V lost 2 bases, J lost 11 bases, and 16 bases lay in between. The germline gives CDR1 SGHAT, CDR2 FQNNGV. The CDR3 loop is CASSLTPDRTTQHF. The CDR3 nucleotides are TGTGCCAGCAGCTTAACTCCCGACAGGACGACCCAGCATTTT.

This clone has more than one count but fewer than ten. The rearrangement links TRBV5-1 to TRBJ2-7; perhaps TRBD1 as D (5 bases). There are 14 residues in the CDR3. The V end lost 0 bases, the J end lost 4 bases, and 11 bases lay between the germline ends. Per the germline V gene, CDR1 is SGHRS and CDR2 is YFSETQ. CDR3 protein: CASSLVEGDYEQYF. The CDR3 DNA is TGCGCCAGCAGCTTGGTTGAAGGGGATTACGAGCAGTACTTC.